Reported below is one T cell receptor (beta chain). What it recognizes is unknown. Roughly 99,000 TCR templates were assayed per sample. Assay used: immunoSEQ multiplex PCR; TCRdb lists only in-frame clones, some missing. The data show 90,000 to 120,000 clones, 92% seen once. This specimen comes from a study of siplizumab effects on memory and regulatory T cells. Broader study findings: The naive T cell population seemed more diverse than memory cells and seemed a major contributor to the alloresponse. The authors did not confirm suppressive function in proliferating Tregs from siplizumab cultures. Proliferating clones, CD4+ or CD8+, lacked an assignable naive or memory phenotype in roughly 80-97% of cases.

The CDR3 covers 17 residues. The germline V gene has CDR1 SEHNR and CDR2 FQNEAQ (reference sequence). The chain joins TRBV7-9 to TRBJ2-5; TRBD2 matches 12 bases. The DNA end is more similar to TRBJ2-7, so the J call may be wrong. This sequence originates from a human donor in good health. Material: Tregs sorted from blood. CDR3 DNA: TGTGCCAGCAGCTTGAGCCTGACTAGCGGGAGTTCCCACGAGCAGTACTTC. Its translation is CASSLSLTSGSSHEQYF.